Listed below are T cell receptor beta chains from one sample, sequenced in a study of blood T cell repertoires in COVID-19. Sequenced by immunoSEQ multiplex PCR; TCRdb stores in-frame clones only, minus some. The repertoire holds about 150,000 clones, with roughly 88% as singletons. The sample consisted of peripheral blood. Receptors were obtained from a man aged 18 to 35 with COVID-19, enrolled during active disease. Each CDR3 is given with its conserved first and last residue. The D gene is left open where the match is weak. Part of the rows lack a size; the others show once, few, many or a class for expanded clones.

J gene	D gene	V gene	clone size	CDR3 protein	CDR3 DNA
TRBJ2-7	TRBD1	TRBV10-1	.	CASSESARDRGQPLSYEQYF	TGCGCCAGCAGTGAGTCGGCCCGGGACAGGGGGCAACCGCTATCCTACGAGCAGTACTTC
TRBJ1-2	.	TRBV12-5	.	CASGLAPNEGYTF	TGTGCTAGTGGTTTGGCCCCAAATGAGGGCTACACCTTC
TRBJ1-2	TRBD1	TRBV2	.	CASSSSDRGGPYTF	TGTGCCAGCAGTTCTTCCGACAGGGGGGGCCCCTACACCTTC
TRBJ1-1	.	TRBV5-6	.	CASSYGTLNTEAFF	TGTGCCAGCAGCTACGGGACACTAAACACTGAAGCTTTCTTT
TRBJ1-6	TRBD1	TRBV27	.	CASSGDSSYNSPLHF	TGTGCCAGCAGCGGGGACAGCTCCTATAATTCACCCCTCCACTTT
TRBJ2-7	.	TRBV28	.	CANSGSDRSYEQYF	TGTGCCAATTCGGGGTCGGACCGATCCTACGAGCAGTACTTC
TRBJ2-7	TRBD1	TRBV28	.	CASSSPGTGYEQYF	TGTGCCAGCAGTTCCCCCGGGACAGGCTACGAGCAGTACTTC
TRBJ2-3	TRBD2	TRBV4-3	.	CASSQGVTSERSTDTQYF	TGCGCCAGCAGCCAAGGCGTAACTAGCGAACGTAGCACAGATACGCAGTATTTT
TRBJ2-1	.	TRBV7-2	.	CASSPPDSPYNEQFF	TGTGCCAGCAGCCCGCCGGACAGCCCTTACAATGAGCAGTTCTTC
TRBJ2-3	.	TRBV5-1	.	CASRAVSLTDTQYF	TGCGCCAGCAGGGCCGTTTCTCTCACAGATACGCAGTATTTT
TRBJ2-1	.	TRBV28	.	CASSFYVENNEQFF	TGTGCCAGCAGTTTCTATGTCGAAAACAATGAGCAGTTCTTC
TRBJ2-7	TRBD2	TRBV4-3	.	CASSQGLAGGLGSYEQYF	TGCGCCAGCAGCCAAGGACTAGCGGGAGGACTGGGCTCCTACGAGCAGTACTTC
TRBJ2-3	TRBD2	TRBV10-3	.	CAISELLAGGLDTQYF	TGTGCCATCAGTGAGTTACTAGCGGGAGGGCTAGATACGCAGTATTTT
TRBJ2-2	TRBD1	TRBV7-9	.	CASTNQRTGSNTGELFF	TGTGCCAGCACCAACCAAAGGACAGGCTCGAACACCGGGGAGCTGTTTTTT
TRBJ2-7	TRBD1	TRBV5-6	.	CASSRRGQSTAYEQYF	TGTGCCAGCAGTAGAAGGGGACAGAGCACCGCCTACGAGCAGTACTTC
TRBJ1-2	.	TRBV3-1/TRBV3-2	.	CASSQGRRWTDPYGYTF	TGTGCCAGCAGCCAAGGAAGGAGATGGACAGACCCCTATGGCTACACCTTC
TRBJ2-1	.	TRBV9	.	CASSESVANEQFF	TGTGCCAGCAGCGAGAGCGTTGCCAATGAGCAGTTCTTC
TRBJ1-1	.	TRBV28	once	CASSLMGATEAFF	TGTGCCAGCAGTTTAATGGGAGCCACTGAAGCTTTCTTT
TRBJ1-2	.	TRBV24-1	.	CATSEGTAYGYTF	TGTGCCACCAGTGAGGGGACTGCGTATGGCTACACCTTC
TRBJ2-1	TRBD1	TRBV5-1	.	CASSSPGQHNEQFF	TGCGCCAGCAGCTCCCCGGGACAGCACAATGAGCAGTTCTTC
TRBJ2-1	.	TRBV5-1	.	CASSSTPVSSYNEQFF	TGCGCCAGCAGCTCCACGCCAGTCTCCTCCTACAATGAGCAGTTCTTC
TRBJ1-1	TRBD1	TRBV4-1	once	CASSQDHADRERTEAFF	TGCGCCAGCAGCCAAGATCACGCGGACAGGGAAAGGACTGAAGCTTTCTTT
TRBJ2-1	TRBD2	TRBV4-3	.	CASSQGLAGTDEQFF	TGCGCCAGCAGCCAAGGACTAGCGGGAACCGATGAGCAGTTCTTC
TRBJ2-7	.	TRBV7-8	.	CASSLGTGYEQYF	TGTGCCAGCAGCCTAGGGACTGGCTACGAGCAGTACTTC
TRBJ1-2	.	TRBV7-8	.	CASSRIRTAVGGYTF	TGTGCCAGCAGCCGCATCCGGACAGCGGTTGGTGGCTACACCTTC
TRBJ2-1	.	TRBV6-1	.	CASSDYRAYNEQFF	TGTGCCAGCAGTGACTACAGGGCCTACAATGAGCAGTTCTTC
TRBJ2-1	TRBD2	TRBV19	.	CASSIRLAGDRNEQFF	TGTGCCAGTAGTATCCGTCTAGCGGGAGACCGAAATGAGCAGTTCTTC
TRBJ1-2	.	TRBV7-6	.	CASSPQTGTVWATYGYTF	TGTGCCAGCAGCCCTCAGACAGGAACTGTTTGGGCCACCTATGGCTACACCTTC
TRBJ2-1	.	TRBV9	.	CASSSSGTLYNEQFF	TGTGCCAGCAGTTCCTCCGGGACTCTCTACAATGAGCAGTTCTTC
TRBJ2-7	.	TRBV28	.	CASSFLPRTPSYEQYF	TGTGCCAGCAGTTTCCTACCGCGAACCCCGTCCTACGAGCAGTACTTC
TRBJ2-7	TRBD1	TRBV28	.	CASTRTRGLSPWEQYF	TGTGCCAGCACCCGAACCAGGGGGCTCTCCCCGTGGGAGCAGTACTTC
TRBJ2-1	TRBD2	TRBV2	.	CASSDNPVAGGSYNEQFF	TGTGCCAGCAGTGACAACCCCGTAGCGGGAGGATCCTACAATGAGCAGTTCTTC
TRBJ2-3	TRBD1	TRBV9	.	CASSVGQGSDTQYF	TGTGCCAGCAGCGTAGGACAGGGTTCAGATACGCAGTATTTT
TRBJ1-2	TRBD1	TRBV7-8	.	CASSQSRGVSYTF	TGTGCCAGCAGCCAATCCAGGGGGGTTAGCTACACCTTC
TRBJ2-1	.	TRBV7-6	.	CASSSAGYSHNEQFF	TGTGCCAGCAGCTCTGCGGGATATTCCCACAATGAGCAGTTCTTC
TRBJ2-7	TRBD2	TRBV9	.	CASSVGTSGPYEQYF	TGTGCCAGCAGCGTAGGGACTAGCGGACCCTACGAGCAGTACTTC
TRBJ2-3	TRBD2	TRBV30	.	CAWGLAGDTDTQYF	TGTGCCTGGGGACTAGCGGGAGATACAGATACGCAGTATTTT
TRBJ1-5	.	TRBV4-1	.	CASSQDRRWGNQPQHF	TGCGCCAGCAGCCAAGACAGGAGGTGGGGCAATCAGCCCCAGCATTTT
TRBJ2-2	TRBD2	TRBV10-1	.	CASTRNGTSGRGRATGELFF	TGCGCCAGCACCCGAAACGGGACTAGCGGGAGAGGGAGGGCCACCGGGGAGCTGTTTTTT
TRBJ2-7	TRBD2	TRBV20-1	.	CSASHVAVGDYQYEQYF	TGCAGTGCTAGTCACGTTGCCGTGGGGGACTATCAATACGAGCAGTACTTC
TRBJ2-1	TRBD2	TRBV5-1	.	CASSLVLAGNEQFF	TGCGCCAGCAGCTTGGTGTTAGCGGGCAATGAGCAGTTCTTC
TRBJ1-1	.	TRBV5-1	.	CASSYGGGPMNTEAFF	TGCGCCAGCAGTTACGGGGGAGGACCAATGAACACTGAAGCTTTCTTT
TRBJ2-2	TRBD1	TRBV27	once	CASSPRDRGNTGELFF	TGTGCCAGCAGTCCCCGGGACAGGGGCAACACCGGGGAGCTGTTTTTT
TRBJ1-3	.	TRBV6-5	.	CASSYSSGAPGNTIYF	TGTGCCAGCAGTTACTCCTCAGGGGCCCCTGGAAACACCATATATTTT
TRBJ2-1	.	TRBV27	.	CASSVGLNNEQFF	TGTGCCAGCAGTGTGGGACTTAACAATGAGCAGTTCTTC
TRBJ1-1	.	TRBV15	.	CATSKDRGLSAEAFF	TGTGCCACCAGCAAAGACCGGGGTCTCAGCGCTGAAGCTTTCTTT
TRBJ2-1	TRBD2	TRBV6-2/TRBV6-3	.	CASSLTSGSVDEQFF	TGTGCCAGCAGTTTGACTAGCGGGAGTGTAGATGAGCAGTTCTTC
TRBJ1-3	.	TRBV30	once	CAWSAGESGNTIYF	TGTGCCTGGAGTGCGGGGGAGTCTGGAAACACCATATATTTT
TRBJ2-7	TRBD2	TRBV3-1/TRBV3-2	.	CASSQGLAGVYEQYF	TGTGCCAGCAGCCAAGGACTAGCGGGAGTCTACGAGCAGTACTTC
TRBJ1-6	.	TRBV2	.	CASRSGTDNSPLHF	TGTGCCAGCAGATCCGGGACTGATAATTCACCCCTCCACTTT
TRBJ2-1	TRBD2	TRBV13	.	CASSSGLASSSYNEQFF	TGTGCCAGCAGCTCCGGACTAGCGAGTAGCTCCTACAATGAGCAGTTCTTC
TRBJ1-2	.	TRBV28	.	CASSSQLPSGYTF	TGTGCCAGCAGCTCCCAGCTGCCTAGTGGCTACACCTTC
TRBJ1-6	.	TRBV5-6	.	CASSPSGGGLSSYNSPLHF	TGTGCCAGCAGCCCCTCCGGGGGGGGACTAAGCTCCTATAATTCACCCCTCCACTTT
TRBJ2-7	.	TRBV7-2	.	CASKRSEAYEQYF	TGTGCCAGCAAGCGGAGCGAGGCGTACGAGCAGTACTTC